The 27 T cell receptor beta chains below all came from one sample that was sequenced in a study of blood T cell repertoires in COVID-19. Repertoires were generated with immunoSEQ multiplex PCR, while TCRdb's copy carries only in-frame clones and drops some. The data contain 230,000 or so clones, around 80% of them singletons. The sequencing sample was made of peripheral blood. These receptors were collected from a human donor in a cohort sampled during active COVID-19.

The chain couples TRBV6-6 to TRBJ2-7, with D perhaps TRBD1 (6 bases). CDR3 length: 12 amino acids. With 8 bases removed from V and 2 bases from J, the gap between germline ends came to 10 bases. The germline CDR1 and CDR2 sequences are MNHNY and SVGAGI (reference sequence). The CDR3 reads CASRTEAYEQYF. As DNA, the CDR3 is TGTGCCAGCCGGACAGAAGCCTACGAGCAGTACTTC.

The chain is built from TRBV5-4 and TRBJ2-7; TRBD1 aligns across 7 bases. The CDR3 totals 15 residues. CDR1 and CDR2 (germline): SGHNT, YYREEE (reference sequence). V lost 1 base, J lost 5 bases, and 9 bases stayed unmatched. In DNA form, the CDR3 reads TGTGCCAGCAGCTTGAAGGGGGCAGCCGTCCACGAGCAGTACTTC. Amino acid sequence: CASSLKGAAVHEQYF.

The gene calls are TRBV18 and TRBJ1-2, with 10 bases that match TRBD1. The CDR3 contains 15 residues. Germline CDR1 reads KGHSH; CDR2 reads LQKENI. Trimming cost V 3 bases and J 3 bases; bases outside gene matches: 4. This CDR3 is CASSPRQGADYGYTF. CDR3 bases: TGTGCCAGCTCACCCCGACAGGGGGCGGACTATGGCTACACCTTC.

The rearrangement joins TRBV7-2 to TRBJ2-7, with D unresolved. CDR1 is SGHTA and CDR2 is FQGNSA in the germline V gene. Trimming removed 1 base at V and 2 bases at J, with 6 bases between. The CDR3 contains 13 residues. The CDR3 here is CASSLGVTYEQYF. The CDR3, as DNA: TGTGCCAGCAGCTTAGGAGTTACCTACGAGCAGTACTTC.

The table lists this clone with a few counts. The chain employs TRBV29-1 and TRBJ2-7, with TRBD1 identical over 8 bases. This CDR3 has 13 residues. Unmatched junction bases numbered 4, after V lost 4 bases and J lost 2 bases. The germline gives CDR1 SQVTM, CDR2 ANQGSEA. CDR3 amino acids: CSVGGTGAYEQYF. The CDR3 coding sequence is TGCAGCGTTGGAGGGACAGGAGCCTACGAGCAGTACTTC.

The J gene is TRBJ2-7, the V gene TRBV13; D may be TRBD2 (6 bases). Trimming removed 0 bases at V and 3 bases at J, with 12 bases between. The CDR3 spans 15 residues. Per germline, CDR1 PRHDT and CDR2 FYEKMQ (reference sequence). As DNA, the CDR3 is TGTGCCAGCAGCTTAGGAGGGACGGGAGTCTACGAGCAGTACTTC. Its translation: CASSLGGTGVYEQYF.

The rearrangement uses TRBV5-1 and TRBJ1-2; the match to TRBD1 covers 7 bases. The CDR3 has 15 amino acids. The V and J ends lost 0 bases and 0 bases, in that order; junction bases with no gene match: 2. CDR1 is SGHRS and CDR2 is YFSETQ in the germline V gene. CDR3 bases: TGCGCCAGCAGCTTGGTCCAGGGGGCTAACTATGGCTACACCTTC. This translates into CASSLVQGANYGYTF.

V usage is TRBV5-5 and J usage is TRBJ2-1; possible D gene TRBD2, 7 bases. Deletions cut 0 bases from V and 8 bases from J, with 15 bases between. The CDR3 is made up of 15 amino acids. The germline V gene has CDR1 SGHKS and CDR2 YYEKEE (reference sequence). The CDR3 nucleotides read TGTGCCAGCAGCTTGGCCCCGGGGGCGGGGGATGAGCAGTTCTTC. It specifies CASSLAPGAGDEQFF. Combining the CDR3 with reference TRBV5-5 and TRBJ2-1 gives the whole variable domain DAGVTQSPTHLIKTRGQQVTLRCSPISGHKSVSWYQQVLGQGPQFIFQYYEKEERGRGNFPDRFSARQFPNYSSELNVNALLLGDSALYLCASSLAPGAGDEQFFGPGTRLTVL.

V usage is TRBV10-3 and J usage is TRBJ2-7; the D gene is possibly TRBD1 (6 bases). The CDR3 covers 16 residues. The V end was cut by 6 bases, the J end by 7 bases, with 25 bases between. CDR1 ENHRY and CDR2 SYGVKD come from the germline V gene. The CDR3 DNA is TGTGCCATCAGAGACGCAACAGGGTCCCCTTTTGGAGAGCAGTACTTC. Protein sequence: CAIRDATGSPFGEQYF.

The V and J genes are TRBV6-1 and TRBJ1-2, with D unclear. This CDR3 has 14 residues. Germline V lookup: CDR1 MNHNS, CDR2 SASEGT. Between the trimmed V and J ends, which lost 0 bases and 4 bases, there was a span of 9 bases. In DNA, the CDR3 is TGTGCCAGCAGTGAAGCCGCAGGCTTCTATGGCTACACCTTC. Translating it yields CASSEAAGFYGYTF.

The V gene is TRBV27, the J gene TRBJ2-3; a possible D gene is TRBD2 (5 bases). With 5 bases removed from V and 1 base from J, the gap between germline ends came to 16 bases. Germline loops: CDR1 MNHEY, CDR2 SMNVEV (reference sequence). The CDR3 sequence is 16 residues long. The DNA of the CDR3 is TGTGCCAGCAGTCCGTGGACTGGCGGAGGCACAGATACGCAGTATTTT. It specifies CASSPWTGGGTDTQYF.

The J gene is TRBJ2-7, the V gene TRBV29-1, with a tentative D call TRBD1 (6 bases). The V gene lost 4 bases and the J gene lost 1 base, with 11 bases spanning the gap. The CDR3 consists of 13 residues. CDR1 and CDR2 from the germline V gene are SQVTM and ANQGSEA. Here the CDR3 DNA reads TGCAGCGTTGTACAGGGACCTTCCTACGAGCAGTACTTC. It is translated as CSVVQGPSYEQYF.

The V and J genes are TRBV19 and TRBJ2-7; 11 nucleotides line up with TRBD2. Trimming removed 5 bases from V and 2 bases from J; junction bases left unmatched: 8. CDR1 and CDR2 (germline): LNHDA, SQIVND (reference sequence). The CDR3 is 16 amino acids. CDR3 in DNA: TGTGCCAGTAGTTCAACTAGCGGGAGAAAGACCTACGAGCAGTACTTC. Translating it yields CASSSTSGRKTYEQYF.

The V call is TRBV6-5, the J call TRBJ2-2; TRBD2 matches at 8 bases. In germline, CDR1 is MNHEY, CDR2 SVGAGI. With V trimmed by 2 bases and J by 2 bases, 1 base remained unmatched. The CDR3 runs to 15 residues. The CDR3 DNA sequence: TGTGCCAGCAGTTACGGACTAGCCAACACCGGGGAGCTGTTTTTT. Amino acid sequence: CASSYGLANTGELFF.

This chain links TRBV27 with TRBJ1-2; 11 bases fit TRBD1. CDR1 MNHEY and CDR2 SMNVEV come from the germline V gene (reference sequence). Trimming removed 6 bases from V and 5 bases from J; junction bases left unmatched: 5. The CDR3 runs to 14 residues. The CDR3 is CASSTWDRGYGYTF. In DNA, the CDR3 is TGTGCCAGCAGCACCTGGGACAGGGGGTATGGCTACACCTTC.

The chain joins TRBV15 to TRBJ2-7, with D maybe TRBD2 (5 bases). The CDR3 has 17 residues. Germline V CDR1 and CDR2: LNHNV, YYDKDF (reference sequence). With 0 bases removed from V and 0 bases from J, the gap between germline ends came to 15 bases. The CDR3 nucleotides are TGTGCCACCAGCAGAGATAAAGGAGGAGGAAACTCCTACGAGCAGTACTTC. It codes for CATSRDKGGGNSYEQYF.

The chain uses TRBV19 and TRBJ2-7, with TRBD2 identical over 9 bases. Germline V gives CDR1 LNHDA, CDR2 SQIVND (reference sequence). Germline trimming cut 5 bases from V and 6 bases from J; bases unmatched to any gene: 11. The CDR3 runs to 15 residues. For the CDR3, the DNA is TGTGCCAGTAGTCCATCTAGCGGGGCCCCTACCGAGCAGTACTTC. Translated: CASSPSSGAPTEQYF. The full variable domain, its missing parts supplied by reference TRBV19 and TRBJ2-7, is DGGITQSPKYLFRKEGQNVTLSCEQNLNHDAMYWYRQDPGQGLRLIYYSQIVNDFQKGDIAEGYSVSREKKESFPLTVTSAQKNPTAFYLCASSPSSGAPTEQYFGPGTRLTVT.

This clone appeared once. V is TRBV24-1 and J is TRBJ2-3, with D possibly TRBD1 on 5 matching bases. Deletions cut 9 bases from V and 4 bases from J, with 16 bases between. Germline loops: CDR1 KGHDR, CDR2 SFDVKD. The CDR3 contains 14 residues. For the CDR3, the DNA is TGTGCCACCGGCGTCGCAGGGTCGGCAGATACGCAGTATTTT. Translated: CATGVAGSADTQYF.

The V call is TRBV24-1, the J call TRBJ2-3; 9 bases align to TRBD1. CDR3 length equals 17 residues. V shed 3 bases and J 1 base; nucleotides not matched to a gene: 7. Germline V CDR1 and CDR2: KGHDR, SFDVKD. DNA of the CDR3: TGTGCCACCAGTGATCAAGGGACAGGGTGGCGCACAGATACGCAGTATTTT. Translating it yields CATSDQGTGWRTDTQYF.

This clone has a single count. The chain employs TRBV5-1 and TRBJ1-4; TRBD1 matches 9 bases. The V gene end was trimmed by 0 bases and the J gene end by 2 bases; junction bases not matched to a gene: 8. The CDR3 is 18 amino acids. Germline CDR1 SGHRS, CDR2 YFSETQ. The CDR3 DNA sequence: TGCGCCAGCAGCTTGGCCCCACGGACAGGGGCCACTAATGAAAAACTGTTTTTT. Residues: CASSLAPRTGATNEKLFF.

The chain employs TRBV27 and TRBJ1-4, with 7 bases identical to TRBD1. Germline-derived CDR1 and CDR2 are MNHEY and SMNVEV (reference sequence). The CDR3 runs to 16 residues. V lost 6 bases to trimming and J lost 0 bases; unmatched junction nucleotides: 7. The CDR3 region is CASRTTGPATNEKLFF. CDR3 nucleotides: TGTGCCAGCAGGACGACAGGGCCTGCAACTAATGAAAAACTGTTTTTT.

In this sample, this clone turned up once. The genes are TRBV5-4 and TRBJ2-2, with a possible D match to TRBD2 (6 bases). Germline CDR1 is SGHNT and CDR2 is YYREEE (reference sequence). The CDR3 covers 15 residues. Deletions cut 3 bases from V and 1 base from J, with 10 bases between. The CDR3: CASSSGGMNTGELFF. The CDR3 DNA reads TGTGCCAGCAGCTCTGGGGGGATGAACACCGGGGAGCTGTTTTTT.

The chain is built from TRBV7-8 and TRBJ2-1; D unclear. Trimming stripped 1 base from V and 0 bases from J, with 10 bases between. Germline values: CDR1 SGHVS, CDR2 FQNEAQ. The CDR3 has 16 residues. CDR3 nucleotide sequence: TGTGCCAGCAGCTTAGAGCCCCGGAGCTCCTACAATGAGCAGTTCTTC. It translates to CASSLEPRSSYNEQFF. The entire variable domain, with the rest obtained from reference TRBV7-8 and TRBJ2-1, is as follows: GAGVSQSPRYKVAKRGQDVALRCDPISGHVSLFWYQQALGQGPEFLTYFQNEAQLDKSGLPSDRFFAERPEGSVSTLKIQRTQQEDSAVYLCASSLEPRSSYNEQFFGPGTRLTVL.

V gene TRBV28 combines with J gene TRBJ1-2; 8 bases agree with TRBD1. The CDR3 consists of 14 residues. The ends lost 2 bases at V and 8 bases at J; junction bases unmatched: 7. Germline lookup yields CDR1 MDHEN and CDR2 SYDVKM. CDR3 amino acids: CASSLPPGTGGYTF. Written as DNA, the CDR3 is TGTGCCAGCAGTTTACCCCCCGGGACAGGAGGCTACACCTTC.

Only a few counts were recorded for this clone. The V and J genes are TRBV18 and TRBJ2-1; D uncertain. The CDR3 runs to 13 residues. Looked up from germline, CDR1 is KGHSH and CDR2 is LQKENI. Trimming removed 2 bases at V and 8 bases at J, with 10 bases between. The CDR3 DNA sequence: TGTGCCAGCTCACCATTTCATTCCCATGAGCAGTTCTTC. Amino acid sequence: CASSPFHSHEQFF.

This clone was picked up a small number of times. The chain is built from TRBV30 and TRBJ1-5, with D possibly matching TRBD1 (6 bases). Germline V gene lookup returns CDR1 GTSNPN and CDR2 SVGIG (reference sequence). The CDR3 runs to 15 residues. The germline V and J ends were trimmed by 3 bases and 6 bases, with 18 bases remaining between them. Here the CDR3 reads CAWSTSGDWSQPQHF. DNA for the CDR3: TGTGCCTGGAGCACATCAGGGGATTGGAGTCAGCCCCAGCATTTT. Supplemented by reference TRBV30 and TRBJ1-5, the full variable domain reads SQTIHQWPATLVQPVGSPLSLECTVEGTSNPNLYWYRQAAGRGLQLLFYSVGIGQISSEVPQNLSASRPQDRQFILSSKKLLLSDSGFYLCAWSTSGDWSQPQHFGDGTRLSIL.

This clone came up once. The chain links TRBV18 to TRBJ1-2; possible D gene TRBD1, 6 bases. Germline values: CDR1 KGHSH, CDR2 LQKENI. This CDR3 region has 14 residues. Between the trimmed V and J ends, which lost 3 bases and 3 bases, there was a span of 11 bases. CDR3 bases: TGTGCCAGCTCACCCAGGGGAGGGTACTATGGCTACACCTTC. Protein: CASSPRGGYYGYTF.